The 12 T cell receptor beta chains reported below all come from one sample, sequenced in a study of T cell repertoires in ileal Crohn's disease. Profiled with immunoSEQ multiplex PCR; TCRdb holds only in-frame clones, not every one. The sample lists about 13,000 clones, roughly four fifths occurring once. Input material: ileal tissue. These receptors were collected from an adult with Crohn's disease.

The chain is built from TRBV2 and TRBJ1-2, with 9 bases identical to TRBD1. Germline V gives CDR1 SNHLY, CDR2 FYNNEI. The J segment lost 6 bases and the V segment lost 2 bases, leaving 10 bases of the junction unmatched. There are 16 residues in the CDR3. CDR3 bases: TGTGCCAGCAGTGAAACTACAGGGGGCTCGTTAAATGGCTACACCTTC. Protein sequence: CASSETTGGSLNGYTF.

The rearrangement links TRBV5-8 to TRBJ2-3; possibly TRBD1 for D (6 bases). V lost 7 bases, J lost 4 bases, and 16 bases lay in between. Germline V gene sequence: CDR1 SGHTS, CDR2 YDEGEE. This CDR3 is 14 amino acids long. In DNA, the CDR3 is TGTGCCAGCCAATTTACAGGGCCGGCAGATACGCAGTATTTT. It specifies CASQFTGPADTQYF.

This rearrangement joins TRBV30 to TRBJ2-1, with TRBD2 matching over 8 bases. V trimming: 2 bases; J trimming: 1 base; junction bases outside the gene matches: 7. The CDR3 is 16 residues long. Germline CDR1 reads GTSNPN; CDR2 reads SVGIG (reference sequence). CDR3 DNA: TGTGCCTGGAGTTCCCTGGGGACTAGGTCCTACAATGAGCAGTTCTTC. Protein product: CAWSSLGTRSYNEQFF.

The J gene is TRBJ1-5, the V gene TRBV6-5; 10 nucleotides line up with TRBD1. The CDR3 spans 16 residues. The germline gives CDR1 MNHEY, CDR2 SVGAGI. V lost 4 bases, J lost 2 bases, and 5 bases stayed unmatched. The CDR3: CASSSKTGGGNQPQHF. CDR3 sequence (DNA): TGTGCCAGCAGTTCAAAGACAGGGGGCGGCAATCAGCCCCAGCATTTT.

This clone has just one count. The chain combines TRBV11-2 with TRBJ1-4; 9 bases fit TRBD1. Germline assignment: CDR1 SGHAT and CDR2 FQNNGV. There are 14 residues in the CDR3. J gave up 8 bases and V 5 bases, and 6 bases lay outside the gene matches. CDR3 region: CASSRDREGEKLFF. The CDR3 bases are TGTGCCAGCAGCCGGGACAGGGAGGGAGAAAAACTGTTTTTT.

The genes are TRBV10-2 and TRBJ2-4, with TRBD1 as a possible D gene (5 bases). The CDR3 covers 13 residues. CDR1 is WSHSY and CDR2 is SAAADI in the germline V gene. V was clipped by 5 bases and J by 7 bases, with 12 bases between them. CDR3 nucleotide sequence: TGCGCCAGCAGTACAGGCCGGGTGAACATTCAGTACTTC. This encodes CASSTGRVNIQYF.

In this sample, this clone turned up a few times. CDR3 in amino acids: CASTQTWTSAYEQYF. The DNA for the CDR3 is TGTGCCAGCACCCAAACCTGGACTAGCGCTTACGAGCAGTACTTC. The gene calls are TRBV7-8 and TRBJ2-7; 9 bases map to TRBD2. This CDR3 is 15 amino acids long. Germline assignment: CDR1 SGHVS and CDR2 FQNEAQ. V trimming: 7 bases; J trimming: 4 bases; junction bases outside the gene matches: 11.

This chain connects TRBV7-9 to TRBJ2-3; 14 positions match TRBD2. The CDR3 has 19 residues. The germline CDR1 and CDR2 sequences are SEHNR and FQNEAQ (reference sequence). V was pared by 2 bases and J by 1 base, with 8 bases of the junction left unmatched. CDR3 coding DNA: TGTGCCAGCAGCTTACCGCTGACTAGCGGGGGGGACGGCACAGATACGCAGTATTTT. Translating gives CASSLPLTSGGDGTDTQYF.

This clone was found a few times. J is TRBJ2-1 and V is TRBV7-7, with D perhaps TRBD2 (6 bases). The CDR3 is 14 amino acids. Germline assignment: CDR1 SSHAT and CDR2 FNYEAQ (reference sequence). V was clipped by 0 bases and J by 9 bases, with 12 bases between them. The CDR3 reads CASSLAGGQAEQFF. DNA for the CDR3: TGTGCCAGCAGCTTAGCGGGAGGCCAGGCTGAGCAGTTCTTC.

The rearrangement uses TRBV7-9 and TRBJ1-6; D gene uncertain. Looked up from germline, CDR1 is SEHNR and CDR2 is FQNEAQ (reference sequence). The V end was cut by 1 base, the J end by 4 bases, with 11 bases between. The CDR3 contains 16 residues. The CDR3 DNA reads TGTGCCAGCAGCTTAGGGGCAGGCTTTTATAATTCACCCCTCCACTTT. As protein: CASSLGAGFYNSPLHF.

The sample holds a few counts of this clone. CDR3 bases: TGTGCCAGCAGAAGGACTAGCGGGATCTCAGATACGCAGTATTTT. Its translation: CASRRTSGISDTQYF. The chain employs TRBV6-6 and TRBJ2-3, with TRBD2 matching over 12 bases. Germline CDR1 reads MNHNY; CDR2 reads SVGAGI (reference sequence). The CDR3 spans 15 residues. V was pared by 6 bases and J by 4 bases, with 5 bases of the junction left unmatched.

The CDR3 loop is CASSDSGGGDEQFF. Here the CDR3 DNA reads TGTGCCAGCAGTGACTCGGGAGGGGGTGATGAGCAGTTCTTC. V usage is TRBV6-4 and J usage is TRBJ2-1; a weak D match, TRBD2 (7 bases). CDR1 is MRHNA and CDR2 is SNTAGT in the germline V gene. This CDR3 contains 14 residues. V gave up 0 bases and J gave up 8 bases, with 11 bases separating them.